Included here is one T cell receptor (beta chain) sequence, with context. Its target is not known. The authors ran a second PCR of about 6 to 12 cycles using a sample-barcoded 5' primer and a J-beta primer mix. MiXCR, applied by TCRdb to the 5' RACE reads, yields one record per CDR3 protein. This sample has 850,000 to 1,000,000 distinct CDR3 sequences, with roughly half found just once. V lost 5 bases and J lost 11; bases outside the gene matches: 19. This CDR3 spans 16 amino acids. CDR1 is SGHTA, CDR2 FQGNSA, per germline. The source of the sample is a study of blood T cells in healthy people across ages. Study findings and constraints: Both naive CD4+ cell counts and diversity were greater in long-lived donors than in aged donors.

The receptor comes from a woman aged 60-75 years in good health. The chain is built from TRBV7-2 and TRBJ2-5, with 8 bases matching TRBD2. The specimen was blood. The CDR3 DNA reads TGTGCCAGCAGCCAACGGGGAGTAGCGGGACAAAATGAGCAGTACTTC. Encoded protein: CASSQRGVAGQNEQYF.